This T cell receptor (beta chain) is from a study of CD8 T cells in Susac syndrome. Random hexamers were used to reverse transcribe the RNA input (roughly 0.5 to 1 ug). TCRdb re-called the immunoSEQ multiplex PCR reads with MiXCR, one entry per CDR3 protein. The repertoire includes over 130,000 distinct CDR3 sequences, over 90% of them detected once, and about 0.14% sits in the top ten. Germline CDR1 and CDR2: DFQATT and SNEGSKA (reference sequence). The V end lost 3 bases, the J end lost 7 bases, and 7 bases lay between the germline ends. This CDR3 region has 11 residues. The source is a human donor with Susac syndrome. The V gene is TRBV20-1, the J gene TRBJ2-1; no firm D call. Sequencing used CD4+ T cells from PBMCs. CDR3 DNA sequence: TGCAGTGCTAGCCCGGTGAATGAGCAGTTCTTC. Its protein is CSASPVNEQFF.